The 17 T cell receptor beta chains below come from one sample, sequenced in a study of blood T cell repertoires in COVID-19. The repertoire was sequenced with immunoSEQ multiplex PCR; TCRdb's copy has only in-frame clones and lacks some. Of about 310,000 clones listed, more than 70% are singletons. Sequenced: peripheral blood. These receptors all stem from a woman aged 45-59 years who had recovered from COVID-19.

This clone was counted a few times. The J gene is TRBJ1-2, the V gene TRBV5-4, with D perhaps TRBD1 (5 bases). The CDR3 is 16 amino acids. Trimming removed 0 bases from V and 8 bases from J, with 20 bases in between. Germline CDR1 SGHNT, CDR2 YYREEE (reference sequence). The CDR3 reads CASSLGTGVLGGGYTF. The CDR3, as DNA: TGTGCCAGCAGCTTGGGTACGGGGGTGTTGGGTGGAGGCTACACCTTC.

V usage is TRBV10-3 and J usage is TRBJ1-1; 9 bases fit TRBD1. Trimming removed 2 bases from V and 10 bases from J; junction bases left unmatched: 14. Germline V gene lookup returns CDR1 ENHRY and CDR2 SYGVKD. The CDR3 sequence is 16 residues long. As DNA, the CDR3 is TGTGCCATCAGTGAGACAAACTCACAGGGGGCCGGAGGAGCTTTCTTT. Its translation: CAISETNSQGAGGAFF.

V and J are TRBV6-6 and TRBJ2-1; 13 nucleotides line up with TRBD2. J gave up 1 base and V 5 bases, and 5 bases lay outside the gene matches. CDR1 and CDR2 from the germline V gene are MNHNY and SVGAGI (reference sequence). The CDR3 runs to 17 residues. Here the CDR3 reads CASSPPLAGGSYNEQFF. The CDR3 region has the DNA TGTGCCAGCAGTCCGCCACTAGCGGGGGGGTCCTACAATGAGCAGTTCTTC.

The chain links TRBV6-5 to TRBJ2-7, with TRBD2 identical over 10 bases. With 10 bases clipped from V and 0 bases from J, the junction kept 6 bases outside the gene matches. Germline CDR1 reads MNHEY; CDR2 reads SVGAGI. CDR3 length: 14 residues. CDR3 amino acids: CAIQRLAGSYEQYF. The CDR3 DNA reads TGTGCCATCCAGAGACTAGCGGGCTCCTACGAGCAGTACTTC.

This chain joins TRBV30 and TRBJ2-1; 11 bases fit TRBD2. V was clipped by 4 bases and J by 3 bases; unmatched bases: 5. The CDR3 is made up of 15 amino acids. Germline CDR1 reads GTSNPN; CDR2 reads SVGIG (reference sequence). This CDR3 reads CAWTAGLADYNEQFF. The CDR3 bases are TGTGCCTGGACGGCGGGACTAGCGGACTACAATGAGCAGTTCTTC.

The V gene is TRBV6-5, the J gene TRBJ1-6, with 8 positions matching TRBD1. The V segment lost 7 bases and the J segment 2 bases; nucleotides outside the gene matches: 4. The length of the CDR3 is 15 residues. Looked up from germline, CDR1 is MNHEY and CDR2 is SVGAGI. CDR3 in amino acids: CASKDRGTYNSPLHF. CDR3 coding DNA: TGTGCCAGCAAAGACAGGGGCACCTATAATTCACCCCTCCACTTT.

In the case of this clone: In the same sample, other DNA sequences code for this CDR3. The V and J genes are TRBV30 and TRBJ1-5; possible D gene TRBD1, 5 bases. Trimming removed 2 bases from V and 4 bases from J, with 9 bases in between. CDR3 size: 13 residues. Germline CDR1 is GTSNPN and CDR2 is SVGIG (reference sequence). CDR3 residues: CAWSTQGNQPQHF. DNA for the CDR3: TGTGCCTGGAGTACTCAGGGAAATCAGCCCCAGCATTTT.

The chain couples TRBV3-1 (or the pseudogene TRBV3-2) to TRBJ2-5; TRBD2 agrees at 15 bases. Germline V gene data show CDR1 as LGHDT and CDR2 as YNNKEL (reference sequence). The trim removed 9 bases at V and 9 bases at J, leaving 2 bases unmatched. The CDR3 is 12 amino acids. In DNA form, the CDR3 reads TGTGCCAGTGGACTAGCGGGAGGGGCCCAGTACTTC. Translated: CASGLAGGAQYF.

This clone was seen a few times. The J gene is TRBJ2-1, the V gene TRBV14, with D tentatively TRBD2 (7 bases). CDR1 and CDR2 (germline): SGHDN, FVKESK. V was cut by 1 base and J by 9 bases, with 16 bases left in between. The CDR3 loop spans 15 amino acids. The CDR3 protein is CASSQVRGAFTEQFF. CDR3 nucleotide sequence: TGTGCCAGCAGCCAAGTACGGGGGGCCTTTACTGAGCAGTTCTTC.

This clone was seen a single time. This sequence joins TRBV4-1 and TRBJ2-5; 7 nucleotides line up with TRBD2. This CDR3 comprises 18 residues. V shed 0 bases, J shed 6 bases, and the junction held 16 bases outside the gene matches. Germline V CDR1 and CDR2: MGHRA, YSYEKL. As DNA, the CDR3 is TGCGCCAGCAGCCAAGACTCTGACTTAGCGGGCGGCCGGAAGACCCAGTACTTC. It specifies CASSQDSDLAGGRKTQYF.

This clone appeared once. CDR3 bases: TGTGCCAGCAGCTTAGTTGAGGGAGCTGAGCAGTTCTTC. It yields the protein CASSLVEGAEQFF. The chain has TRBV7-2 and TRBJ2-1, with a possible D match to TRBD2 (5 bases). CDR1 SGHTA and CDR2 FQGNSA come from the germline V gene. This CDR3 comprises 13 residues. V shed 1 base and J shed 9 bases, with 10 bases lying between them.

CDR3 amino acids: CASSKEVEAGASRDTQYF. As DNA, the CDR3 is TGTGCCAGCAGCAAAGAGGTCGAAGCGGGCGCTTCAAGGGATACGCAGTATTTT. V and J are TRBV21-1 and TRBJ2-3; TRBD2, the table's D call, was not compared with the DNA. TRBV21-1 is reported as a pseudogene. CDR3 size: 18 residues.

The gene calls are TRBV5-6 and TRBJ1-1, with 7 bases matching TRBD1. The CDR3 has 13 residues. From germline, CDR1 is SGHDT and CDR2 YYEEEE. The J segment lost 8 bases and the V segment lost 6 bases, leaving 10 bases of the junction unmatched. CDR3 sequence (DNA): TGTGCCAGCACCACCTTGGGGGGACAGGAAGCTTTCTTT. Its protein product is CASTTLGGQEAFF.

This chain connects TRBV28 to TRBJ1-5; D may be TRBD1 (5 bases). The V gene's germline CDR1 is MDHEN and CDR2 SYDVKM. CDR3 size: 16 residues. V lost 1 base to trimming and J lost 0 bases, with 10 bases between them. The CDR3 region has the DNA TGTGCCAGCAGTTTATCCGGGGGAGGTAGCAATCAGCCCCAGCATTTT. This sequence encodes CASSLSGGGSNQPQHF.

The rearrangement uses TRBV28 and TRBJ2-7; TRBD2 aligns across 9 bases. This CDR3 comprises 15 residues. Trimming removed 5 bases from V and 4 bases from J; junction bases left unmatched: 9. Germline loops: CDR1 MDHEN, CDR2 SYDVKM. CDR3 residues: CASSPGGGGGYEQYF. Here the CDR3 DNA reads TGTGCCAGCAGTCCCGGCGGGGGGGGAGGATACGAGCAGTACTTC.

V is TRBV30 and J is TRBJ2-7, with 9 bases matching TRBD2. V trimming: 4 bases; J trimming: 1 base; junction bases outside the gene matches: 20. This CDR3 comprises 19 residues. CDR1 GTSNPN and CDR2 SVGIG come from the germline V gene (reference sequence). The CDR3 spells CAWMASGKTFLPPSYEQYF. The CDR3 DNA follows: TGTGCCTGGATGGCTAGCGGGAAGACCTTTTTACCACCTTCCTACGAGCAGTACTTC.

The chain uses TRBV7-9 and TRBJ1-1; 7 bases align to TRBD1. From germline, CDR1 is SEHNR and CDR2 FQNEAQ (reference sequence). V lost 4 bases to trimming and J lost 4 bases; unmatched junction nucleotides: 9. CDR3 length equals 15 residues. The chain's CDR3 is CASSSAQTGLTEAFF. CDR3 sequence (DNA): TGTGCCAGCAGCTCCGCCCAGACAGGGCTCACTGAAGCTTTCTTT. Filled out from reference TRBV7-9 and TRBJ1-1, the complete variable domain reads DTGVSQNPRHKITKRGQNVTFRCDPISEHNRLYWYRQTLGQGPEFLTYFQNEAQLEKSRLLSDRFSAERPKGSFSTLEIQRTEQGDSAMYLCASSSAQTGLTEAFFGQGTRLTVV.